These T cell receptor beta chains were read from a single sample in a study of blood T cell repertoires in COVID-19. Generated by immunoSEQ multiplex PCR, the TCRdb table keeps only in-frame clones and is missing some. The table shows 180,000 or so clones, with 70% to 90% occurring only once. Material for sequencing was peripheral blood. The receptors originated from a woman of 80 years or more in a cohort sampled during active or convalescent COVID-19. CDR3s include the opening cysteine and the closing phenylalanine or tryptophan. The order of the fields is J gene, V gene, clone size, D gene, CDR3 DNA, CDR3 protein. D genes are given only for firm matches. The listing skips clone size in some rows; elsewhere it reads once, few, many or a size class.

J gene: TRBJ1-2; V gene: TRBV7-2; clone size: -; D gene: -; CDR3 DNA: TGTGCCAGCAGCTACTCGAGGGGACTACTCTATGGCTACACCTTC; CDR3 protein: CASSYSRGLLYGYTF
J gene: TRBJ1-5; V gene: TRBV18; clone size: -; D gene: TRBD1; CDR3 DNA: TGTGCCAGCTCCGGCAGGGGGCGTCAGCCCCAGCATTTT; CDR3 protein: CASSGRGRQPQHF
J gene: TRBJ1-1; V gene: TRBV28; clone size: -; D gene: TRBD1; CDR3 DNA: TGTGCCAGCAGTCCAGGGGGGCGTGAAGCTTTCTTT; CDR3 protein: CASSPGGREAFF
J gene: TRBJ2-7; V gene: TRBV19; clone size: -; D gene: TRBD1; CDR3 DNA: TGTGCCAGTAGTAACCCGGGACAGGGGGTCTACGAGCAGTACTTC; CDR3 protein: CASSNPGQGVYEQYF
J gene: TRBJ2-3; V gene: TRBV9; clone size: -; D gene: -; CDR3 DNA: TGTGCCAGCAGCGTAGAAATCGGCACAGATACGCAGTATTTT; CDR3 protein: CASSVEIGTDTQYF
J gene: TRBJ1-4; V gene: TRBV27; clone size: -; D gene: -; CDR3 DNA: TGTGCCAGCAGTTCCCAGAGCAACAGGGAACTGTTTTTT; CDR3 protein: CASSSQSNRELFF
J gene: TRBJ2-1; V gene: TRBV5-1; clone size: -; D gene: -; CDR3 DNA: TGCGCCAGCAGCTTGTCCCAACCCCAGGTCAGTGAGCAGTTCTTC; CDR3 protein: CASSLSQPQVSEQFF
J gene: TRBJ1-1; V gene: TRBV3-1/TRBV3-2; clone size: -; D gene: -; CDR3 DNA: TGTGCCAGCAGCCAAGATCAGGGCGGGAACACTGAAGCTTTCTTT; CDR3 protein: CASSQDQGGNTEAFF
J gene: TRBJ2-2; V gene: TRBV2; clone size: -; D gene: -; CDR3 DNA: TGTGCCAGCGCATCATCAATGAGGACCGGGGAGCTGTTTTTT; CDR3 protein: CASASSMRTGELFF
J gene: TRBJ2-1; V gene: TRBV4-1; clone size: -; D gene: TRBD2; CDR3 DNA: TGCGCCAGCAGCCAAGTACTAGCGGCCTCCCTAGATGAGCAGTTCTTC; CDR3 protein: CASSQVLAASLDEQFF
J gene: TRBJ2-1; V gene: TRBV24-1; clone size: -; D gene: TRBD2; CDR3 DNA: TGTGCCACCAGTGACAACCTAGCGGAAAACTACAATGAGCAGTTCTTC; CDR3 protein: CATSDNLAENYNEQFF
J gene: TRBJ1-1; V gene: TRBV12-5; clone size: few; D gene: -; CDR3 DNA: TGTGCTAGTGGTTTGGGACAGGTAACGGAAGCTTTCTTT; CDR3 protein: CASGLGQVTEAFF
J gene: TRBJ2-1; V gene: TRBV6-6; clone size: -; D gene: -; CDR3 DNA: TGTGCCAGCAGTTATGCGATGGTTGAGCAGTTCTTC; CDR3 protein: CASSYAMVEQFF
J gene: TRBJ1-2; V gene: TRBV10-1; clone size: -; D gene: -; CDR3 DNA: TGCGCCAGCAGTGAAGGAGGGAGTGGTGGCTACACCTTC; CDR3 protein: CASSEGGSGGYTF
J gene: TRBJ2-3; V gene: TRBV2; clone size: -; D gene: -; CDR3 DNA: TGTGCCCGAGGGCGGGTCCTAGATCGGGATACGCAGTATTTT; CDR3 protein: CARGRVLDRDTQYF
J gene: TRBJ1-2; V gene: TRBV18; clone size: once; D gene: TRBD1; CDR3 DNA: TGTGCCAGCTCCCTGGACAGGGGCCCCGCGTCCCGCCACACCTTC; CDR3 protein: CASSLDRGPASRHTF
J gene: TRBJ1-5; V gene: TRBV6-4; clone size: -; D gene: -; CDR3 DNA: TGTGCCAGTACTAATGGCTTCGGCAATCAGCCCCAGCATTTT; CDR3 protein: CASTNGFGNQPQHF
J gene: TRBJ2-7; V gene: TRBV30; clone size: -; D gene: TRBD2; CDR3 DNA: TGTGCCTGGAGCTTGGGACTAGCCTACGAGCAGTACTTC; CDR3 protein: CAWSLGLAYEQYF
J gene: TRBJ1-6; V gene: TRBV7-2; clone size: few; D gene: TRBD1; CDR3 DNA: TGTGCCAGCAGCCTGGGACAGGGGTTTGGCTCACCCCTCCACTTT; CDR3 protein: CASSLGQGFGSPLHF
J gene: TRBJ1-6; V gene: TRBV4-1; clone size: -; D gene: TRBD1; CDR3 DNA: TGCGCCAGCAGCCTCCAGACAGGGGGGGATTCACCCCTCCACTTT; CDR3 protein: CASSLQTGGDSPLHF
J gene: TRBJ1-2; V gene: TRBV7-2; clone size: -; D gene: TRBD1; CDR3 DNA: TGTGCCAGCCAAAAGACAGGGGGCCATGGCTACACCTTC; CDR3 protein: CASQKTGGHGYTF
J gene: TRBJ1-6; V gene: TRBV11-3; clone size: -; D gene: -; CDR3 DNA: TGTGCCAGCAGCGCAGGCCCCCCAGGTTTGAGATCACCCCTCCACTTT; CDR3 protein: CASSAGPPGLRSPLHF
J gene: TRBJ1-5; V gene: TRBV7-8; clone size: -; D gene: -; CDR3 DNA: TGTGCCAGCAGGCCGGAGGTTTGGGGAGGGATGAATCAGCCCCAGCATTTT; CDR3 protein: CASRPEVWGGMNQPQHF
J gene: TRBJ1-1; V gene: TRBV5-1; clone size: -; D gene: TRBD1; CDR3 DNA: TGCGCCAGCAGCTTGGCACCTGACCCGGGACAGGGAGCTTTCTTT; CDR3 protein: CASSLAPDPGQGAFF
J gene: TRBJ1-6; V gene: TRBV18; clone size: -; D gene: TRBD1; CDR3 DNA: TGTGCCAGCTCACCCCAGGGACAGGTTAATTCACCCCTCCACTTT; CDR3 protein: CASSPQGQVNSPLHF
J gene: TRBJ1-6; V gene: TRBV6-6; clone size: -; D gene: -; CDR3 DNA: TGTGCCAGCAGCCAACCGACGAGGTATTCACCCCTCCACTTT; CDR3 protein: CASSQPTRYSPLHF
J gene: TRBJ1-6; V gene: TRBV18; clone size: -; D gene: -; CDR3 DNA: TGTGCCAGCTCACCACAGTTGACGGGGAGCTCCTATAATTCACCCCTCCACTTT; CDR3 protein: CASSPQLTGSSYNSPLHF
J gene: TRBJ1-1; V gene: TRBV30; clone size: -; D gene: -; CDR3 DNA: TGTGCCTGGAGTGTTGGCGGGCCCACTGAAGCTTTCTTT; CDR3 protein: CAWSVGGPTEAFF
J gene: TRBJ2-5; V gene: TRBV28; clone size: -; D gene: TRBD1; CDR3 DNA: TGTGCCAGCAGTTTCCTTAGGACAGGGCCAAAGACCCAGTACTTC; CDR3 protein: CASSFLRTGPKTQYF
J gene: TRBJ2-3; V gene: TRBV11-3; clone size: once; D gene: -; CDR3 DNA: TGTGCCAGCAGCTCACGACTACAAAACACAGATACGCAGTATTTT; CDR3 protein: CASSSRLQNTDTQYF
J gene: TRBJ1-3; V gene: TRBV9; clone size: -; D gene: TRBD1; CDR3 DNA: TGTGCCAGCAGCGCCCGAAACAGGGGGGGAAACACCATATATTTT; CDR3 protein: CASSARNRGGNTIYF
J gene: TRBJ2-1; V gene: TRBV2; clone size: -; D gene: TRBD1; CDR3 DNA: TGTGCCAGCCGGGACAGGGAAGCTATCCCGACCTACAATGAGCAGTTCTTC; CDR3 protein: CASRDREAIPTYNEQFF
J gene: TRBJ2-5; V gene: TRBV4-1; clone size: -; D gene: -; CDR3 DNA: TGCGCCAGCAGCCAAGAGTCCCCACTAGTAGCGGAGACCCAGTACTTC; CDR3 protein: CASSQESPLVAETQYF
J gene: TRBJ2-3; V gene: TRBV5-1; clone size: -; D gene: TRBD2; CDR3 DNA: TGCGCCAGCAGCGACGGACTAGGCGTCCCAGATACGCAGTATTTT; CDR3 protein: CASSDGLGVPDTQYF
J gene: TRBJ2-2; V gene: TRBV10-1; clone size: -; D gene: TRBD2; CDR3 DNA: TGCGCCAGCGGACCTAGCGGGGGGACAAACACCGGGGAGCTGTTTTTT; CDR3 protein: CASGPSGGTNTGELFF
J gene: TRBJ1-2; V gene: TRBV24-1; clone size: -; D gene: TRBD1; CDR3 DNA: TGTGCCACCAGGAAAGGACAGGGCAGTGGCTACACCTTC; CDR3 protein: CATRKGQGSGYTF
J gene: TRBJ2-3; V gene: TRBV7-9; clone size: -; D gene: -; CDR3 DNA: TGTGCCAGCAGCTTAGCGGGAGCGGATACGCAGTATTTT; CDR3 protein: CASSLAGADTQYF
J gene: TRBJ2-7; V gene: TRBV6-2/TRBV6-3; clone size: -; D gene: TRBD1; CDR3 DNA: TGTGCCAGCAGTTGGACAGGGACCTACGAGCAGTACTTC; CDR3 protein: CASSWTGTYEQYF
J gene: TRBJ2-5; V gene: TRBV27; clone size: -; D gene: -; CDR3 DNA: TGTGCCAGCAGCGAGGGTTACCAAGAGACCCAGTACTTC; CDR3 protein: CASSEGYQETQYF
J gene: TRBJ1-6; V gene: TRBV28; clone size: -; D gene: -; CDR3 DNA: TGTGCCAGCAGCGGTGACAGATTCTCCTATAATTCACCCCTCCACTTT; CDR3 protein: CASSGDRFSYNSPLHF
J gene: TRBJ1-2; V gene: TRBV18; clone size: -; D gene: TRBD1; CDR3 DNA: TGTGCCAGCTCACCGGACAGGGGGCTGAGTGGCTACACCTTC; CDR3 protein: CASSPDRGLSGYTF
J gene: TRBJ1-3; V gene: TRBV28; clone size: -; D gene: -; CDR3 DNA: TGTGCCAGCAGTTTATTCCCGGGGGGAAGAAACACCATATATTTT; CDR3 protein: CASSLFPGGRNTIYF
J gene: TRBJ2-5; V gene: TRBV30; clone size: -; D gene: -; CDR3 DNA: TGTGCCTGGAACCGGGGAGTCCAAGAGACCCAGTACTTC; CDR3 protein: CAWNRGVQETQYF
J gene: TRBJ2-5; V gene: TRBV11-3; clone size: once; D gene: TRBD1; CDR3 DNA: TGTGCCAGCAGCTCGGGACAGCCCCAAGAGACCCAGTACTTC; CDR3 protein: CASSSGQPQETQYF
J gene: TRBJ2-1; V gene: TRBV2; clone size: few; D gene: TRBD1; CDR3 DNA: TGTGCCAGCAGTCGGACAGGGGAGGGATACAATGAGCAGTTCTTC; CDR3 protein: CASSRTGEGYNEQFF
J gene: TRBJ2-7; V gene: TRBV6-1; clone size: -; D gene: TRBD2; CDR3 DNA: TGTGCCAGCAGTGAACGGGGTAGCGGGGGACTCTACGAGCAGTACTTC; CDR3 protein: CASSERGSGGLYEQYF
J gene: TRBJ2-1; V gene: TRBV19; clone size: -; D gene: TRBD1; CDR3 DNA: TGTGCCAGTAGTATAGCCAGGGGGCGGGTCGATGAGCAGTTCTTC; CDR3 protein: CASSIARGRVDEQFF
J gene: TRBJ2-5; V gene: TRBV18; clone size: -; D gene: -; CDR3 DNA: TGTGCCAGCTCACCACCGGGACAACAAGAGACCCAGTACTTC; CDR3 protein: CASSPPGQQETQYF
J gene: TRBJ2-6; V gene: TRBV14; clone size: once; D gene: TRBD1; CDR3 DNA: TGTGCCAGCAGCCGAAGACAGGGGGTACCTGGGGCCAACGTCCTGACTTTC; CDR3 protein: CASSRRQGVPGANVLTF
J gene: TRBJ2-1; V gene: TRBV29-1; clone size: -; D gene: TRBD2; CDR3 DNA: TGCAGCGTGTCCGGGACTAGCGGGAGGAATGAGCAGTTCTTC; CDR3 protein: CSVSGTSGRNEQFF
J gene: TRBJ2-5; V gene: TRBV5-5; clone size: -; D gene: -; CDR3 DNA: TGTGCCAGCAGCTTGGCAGGTTTCACAGAGACCCAGTACTTC; CDR3 protein: CASSLAGFTETQYF
J gene: TRBJ1-1; V gene: TRBV11-3; clone size: -; D gene: -; CDR3 DNA: TGTGCCAGCAGCCTCGGAGTCTCCGCTGAAGCTTTCTTT; CDR3 protein: CASSLGVSAEAFF
J gene: TRBJ1-4; V gene: TRBV5-1; clone size: -; D gene: -; CDR3 DNA: TGCGCCAGCAGCTTGGAAGGAGGGGAGGGCACAACTAATGAAAAACTGTTTTTT; CDR3 protein: CASSLEGGEGTTNEKLFF
J gene: TRBJ2-5; V gene: TRBV5-4; clone size: -; D gene: TRBD2; CDR3 DNA: TGTGCCAGCACCCTAGCGGGTACCCAAGAGACCCAGTACTTC; CDR3 protein: CASTLAGTQETQYF
J gene: TRBJ2-3; V gene: TRBV10-2; clone size: -; D gene: TRBD2; CDR3 DNA: TGCGCCAGCAGCCCTAGCGGGAGGGCAGATACGCAGTATTTT; CDR3 protein: CASSPSGRADTQYF
J gene: TRBJ2-7; V gene: TRBV7-2; clone size: -; D gene: TRBD1; CDR3 DNA: TGTGCCAGCAGCTTAGGACAGGGGGCAGTGGCCTACGAGCAGTACTTC; CDR3 protein: CASSLGQGAVAYEQYF
J gene: TRBJ1-2; V gene: TRBV5-1; clone size: -; D gene: -; CDR3 DNA: TGCGCCAGCAGCTTGAACGGACAACCGTCTCAGTATGGCTACACCTTC; CDR3 protein: CASSLNGQPSQYGYTF